This entry is about one T cell receptor beta chain. This entry belongs to a study of OX40 agonist ivuxolimab in advanced cancers. Study information: Ivuxolimab, an agonistic anti-OX40 (CD134) antibody, was given to patients.

Unmatched junction bases numbered 2, after V lost 7 bases and J lost 7 bases. The CDR3 runs to 11 residues. Germline V lookup: CDR1 MNHNS, CDR2 SASEGT. The table came from immunoSEQ multiplex PCR; TCRdb's copy has only in-frame clones and leaves some out. This sample has 85,000 to 120,000 clones, with about nine tenths found just once. The clonotype comes from an adult with an advanced solid tumor such as melanoma, head and neck, liver or kidney cancer. This sequence joins TRBV6-1 and TRBJ1-2, with 8 bases matching TRBD1. Source: CD4+ or CD8+ T cells sorted from blood, taken in a trial of the OX40 agonist ivuxolimab. As DNA, the CDR3 is TGTGCCAGCAATGACAGGGGTGGCTACACCTTC. Its protein product is CASNDRGGYTF.